This T cell receptor beta chain was identified during a study of blood T cells in healthy people across ages. Staff drew approximately 9.7 milliliters of peripheral blood from each donor. Together with a sample-barcoded 5' primer, a J-beta primer mix was included in a second PCR lasting roughly 6 to 12 cycles. Researchers report that a template-switch adaptor with 12 random nucleotides tagged each cDNA molecule. TCRdb processed the 5' RACE reads anew with MiXCR; each CDR3 protein has one entry. Of about 930,000 distinct CDR3 sequences listed, about 27% are singletons. This clonotype was seen more than once but under ten times. The antigen is undetermined. Per germline, CDR1 KGHSH and CDR2 LQKENI. V lost 3 bases, J lost 0 bases, and 8 bases stayed unmatched. The CDR3 totals 17 residues. Findings and limits, study-wide: Nothing was known about donor CMV status, and this possibly confounded expanded clonotype changes.

Separately, the same data were catalogued under a study of T cells of mothers and their children. From that report: T cell clones that were persistent and microchimeric went undetected.

The sequencing sample was made of blood. The rearrangement joins TRBV18 to TRBJ1-5; TRBD1 aligns across 7 bases. The source of this sequence is a woman in her thirties or forties in good health. CDR3 in amino acids: CASSPGTATYSNQPQHF. For the CDR3, the DNA is TGTGCCAGCTCACCCGGGACAGCCACTTATAGCAATCAGCCCCAGCATTTT. Drawing the rest from reference TRBV18 and TRBJ1-5, the complete variable domain is NAGVMQNPRHLVRRRGQEARLRCSPMKGHSHVYWYRQLPEEGLKFMVYLQKENIIDESGMPKERFSAEFPKEGPSILRIQQVVRGDSAAYFCASSPGTATYSNQPQHFGDGTRLSIL.